A selection of T cell receptor beta chains follows, all from one sample in a study of CD8+ T cells in alopecia areata. Here immunoSEQ multiplex PCR was the method, and the copy in TCRdb shows in-frame clones only, minus some. The sample lists roughly 150,000 clones, 50% to 65% occurring once. Specimen: CD4+ T cells sorted from blood. Receptors originate from a human donor in good health. Each CDR3 is given with its conserved first and last residue. The order of the fields is J gene, V gene, clone size, D gene, CDR3 DNA, CDR3 protein. D genes are given only for firm matches. Clone size is stated in some rows and not others, as once, few, many or a class when expanded.

j_gene: TRBJ1-1
v_gene: TRBV5-1
abundance: -
d_gene: TRBD1
CDR3nt: TGCGCCAGCAGCTTACAGGGGGGAGACACTGAAGCTTTCTTT
CDR3aa: CASSLQGGDTEAFF

j_gene: TRBJ1-1
v_gene: TRBV29-1
abundance: once
d_gene: -
CDR3nt: TGCAGCGGGATCCGGGACACTAACACTGAAGCTTTCTTT
CDR3aa: CSGIRDTNTEAFF

j_gene: TRBJ2-3
v_gene: TRBV29-1
abundance: -
d_gene: -
CDR3nt: TGCAGCGTTGAAATCTGGTCTAGCCGTCAAACAGATACGCAGTATTTT
CDR3aa: CSVEIWSSRQTDTQYF

j_gene: TRBJ2-7
v_gene: TRBV5-4
abundance: -
d_gene: TRBD1
CDR3nt: TGTGCCAGCACCTCTTTTGGGGACAGGGGTTACGAGCAGTACTTC
CDR3aa: CASTSFGDRGYEQYF

j_gene: TRBJ2-5
v_gene: TRBV30
abundance: -
d_gene: -
CDR3nt: TGTGCCTGGAGTATGGAGACCCAGTACTTC
CDR3aa: CAWSMETQYF

j_gene: TRBJ2-1
v_gene: TRBV9
abundance: -
d_gene: -
CDR3nt: TGTGCCAGCAGCGTAGGGACCAACAATGAGCAGTTCTTC
CDR3aa: CASSVGTNNEQFF

j_gene: TRBJ1-2
v_gene: TRBV29-1
abundance: once
d_gene: -
CDR3nt: TGCAGCGTGGACCACCGGGACAAAATGGCTAACTATGGCTACACCTTC
CDR3aa: CSVDHRDKMANYGYTF

j_gene: TRBJ1-2
v_gene: TRBV7-2
abundance: -
d_gene: -
CDR3nt: TGTGCCAGCAGCTTAGCTCTAGGATATAACTATGGCTACACCTTC
CDR3aa: CASSLALGYNYGYTF

j_gene: TRBJ1-1
v_gene: TRBV6-5
abundance: -
d_gene: -
CDR3nt: TGTGCCAGCAGTTACGAGGGGTTGGGCACTGAAGCTTTCTTT
CDR3aa: CASSYEGLGTEAFF

j_gene: TRBJ2-1
v_gene: TRBV29-1
abundance: few
d_gene: TRBD2
CDR3nt: TGCAGCGGCGGGAGTTTAAATGAGCAGTTCTTC
CDR3aa: CSGGSLNEQFF

j_gene: TRBJ2-7
v_gene: TRBV29-1
abundance: few
d_gene: -
CDR3nt: TGCAGCGTATTACTAGGCCCCTACGAGCAGTACTTC
CDR3aa: CSVLLGPYEQYF

j_gene: TRBJ2-3
v_gene: TRBV4-2
abundance: few
d_gene: TRBD2
CDR3nt: TGTGCCAGCAGCCAAGAAGTCCGACTAGCGGGGTACACAGATACGCAGTATTTT
CDR3aa: CASSQEVRLAGYTDTQYF

j_gene: TRBJ2-3
v_gene: TRBV9
abundance: once
d_gene: -
CDR3nt: TGTGCCAGCAGCCCACGCCTTCACGGGGATACGCAGTATTTT
CDR3aa: CASSPRLHGDTQYF

j_gene: TRBJ2-5
v_gene: TRBV5-1
abundance: -
d_gene: -
CDR3nt: TGCGCCAGCAGCCGTTGGTTGGGAAAAGAGACCCAGTACTTC
CDR3aa: CASSRWLGKETQYF

j_gene: TRBJ2-7
v_gene: TRBV28
abundance: -
d_gene: TRBD2
CDR3nt: TGTGCCAGCGTTCTAGCGGTACCTTACGAGCAGTACTTC
CDR3aa: CASVLAVPYEQYF

j_gene: TRBJ2-1
v_gene: TRBV30
abundance: -
d_gene: -
CDR3nt: TGTGCCTGGAGCAGCCGGCGGGGATGGTACAATGAGCAGTTCTTC
CDR3aa: CAWSSRRGWYNEQFF

j_gene: TRBJ1-1
v_gene: TRBV2
abundance: -
d_gene: TRBD1
CDR3nt: TGTGCCGCTCGACAGGGACGGAGTGAAGCTTTCTTT
CDR3aa: CAARQGRSEAFF

j_gene: TRBJ2-1
v_gene: TRBV6-1
abundance: -
d_gene: TRBD2
CDR3nt: TGTGCCAGCAGTGAACCCGGACTAGCGGGAGGGGCTTTAGATGAGCAGTTCTTC
CDR3aa: CASSEPGLAGGALDEQFF

j_gene: TRBJ2-7
v_gene: TRBV29-1
abundance: -
d_gene: -
CDR3nt: TGCAGCGTCTCGCCACGCCTAGCACACTACGAGCAGTACTTC
CDR3aa: CSVSPRLAHYEQYF

j_gene: TRBJ2-7
v_gene: TRBV9
abundance: -
d_gene: -
CDR3nt: TGTGCCAGCGGAATCAGGGGCGAGCAGTACTTC
CDR3aa: CASGIRGEQYF

j_gene: TRBJ1-2
v_gene: TRBV29-1
abundance: few
d_gene: -
CDR3nt: TGCAGCGATTTAAGGTCACCTGGCTATGGCTACACCTTC
CDR3aa: CSDLRSPGYGYTF

j_gene: TRBJ1-5
v_gene: TRBV11-2
abundance: few
d_gene: -
CDR3nt: TGTGCCAGCAGCTTAGATGGGGGGAGGTCGCCCCAGCATTTT
CDR3aa: CASSLDGGRSPQHF

j_gene: TRBJ2-5
v_gene: TRBV14
abundance: -
d_gene: -
CDR3nt: TGTGCCAGCAGCGCGGGGCATGGAGAGACCCAGTACTTC
CDR3aa: CASSAGHGETQYF

j_gene: TRBJ2-3
v_gene: TRBV29-1
abundance: few
d_gene: -
CDR3nt: TGCAGCGTTGAATGGAGGGGTACGCAGTATTTT
CDR3aa: CSVEWRGTQYF

j_gene: TRBJ1-2
v_gene: TRBV28
abundance: few
d_gene: TRBD1
CDR3nt: TGTGCCAGCACGGGGACAGTAGCTTACGGCTACACCTTC
CDR3aa: CASTGTVAYGYTF

j_gene: TRBJ2-3
v_gene: TRBV29-1
abundance: -
d_gene: -
CDR3nt: TGCAGCGTTGAAGATCCTGGTGGTGCAGATACGCAGTATTTT
CDR3aa: CSVEDPGGADTQYF

j_gene: TRBJ1-1
v_gene: TRBV29-1
abundance: -
d_gene: -
CDR3nt: TGCAGCGTTGGGTCTACTGGGTTGGGCTCTGAAGCTTTCTTT
CDR3aa: CSVGSTGLGSEAFF

j_gene: TRBJ1-5
v_gene: TRBV2
abundance: -
d_gene: -
CDR3nt: TGTGCCAGCAGAAGGGACGGATCGGATCAGCCCCAGCATTTT
CDR3aa: CASRRDGSDQPQHF

j_gene: TRBJ2-4
v_gene: TRBV2
abundance: few
d_gene: TRBD2
CDR3nt: TGTGCCAGCAATAGGCGGGAGGCTGGCGGGATTCAGTACTTC
CDR3aa: CASNRREAGGIQYF

j_gene: TRBJ1-1
v_gene: TRBV6-5
abundance: -
d_gene: -
CDR3nt: TGTGCCAGCAGTTACGAGGCAGGAAGGATGAACACTGAAGCTTTCTTT
CDR3aa: CASSYEAGRMNTEAFF

j_gene: TRBJ1-2
v_gene: TRBV28
abundance: -
d_gene: -
CDR3nt: TGTGCCAGCAGTTTCGGGGGCCACGGCTACACCTTC
CDR3aa: CASSFGGHGYTF

j_gene: TRBJ2-5
v_gene: TRBV28
abundance: -
d_gene: TRBD2
CDR3nt: TGTGCCAGCAGCCCCAGCGGGAGTTGGGAGACCCAGTACTTC
CDR3aa: CASSPSGSWETQYF

j_gene: TRBJ1-1
v_gene: TRBV4-1
abundance: few
d_gene: -
CDR3nt: TGCGCCAGCAGCCCTTCGATAGTGAGGCAGAGTAACACTGAAGCTTTCTTT
CDR3aa: CASSPSIVRQSNTEAFF

j_gene: TRBJ2-1
v_gene: TRBV25-1
abundance: -
d_gene: -
CDR3nt: TGTGCCAGCAGTTCCGGGAGTACGCTCTACAATGAGCAGTTCTTC
CDR3aa: CASSSGSTLYNEQFF

j_gene: TRBJ1-5
v_gene: TRBV27
abundance: few
d_gene: TRBD1
CDR3nt: TGTGCCAGCAGAGGGACAGGGAGATATCAGCCCCAGCATTTT
CDR3aa: CASRGTGRYQPQHF

j_gene: TRBJ2-7
v_gene: TRBV29-1
abundance: -
d_gene: -
CDR3nt: TGCAGCGGCCACAGCGCCAGCGAGCAGTACTTC
CDR3aa: CSGHSASEQYF

j_gene: TRBJ2-7
v_gene: TRBV28
abundance: -
d_gene: -
CDR3nt: TGTGCCAGCAGTTCCCCGTACGAGCAGTACTTC
CDR3aa: CASSSPYEQYF

j_gene: TRBJ2-1
v_gene: TRBV6-6
abundance: -
d_gene: -
CDR3nt: TGTGCCAGCAGTTACGCGGCTAGCGTCGAGCAGTTCTTC
CDR3aa: CASSYAASVEQFF

j_gene: TRBJ2-7
v_gene: TRBV6-5
abundance: once
d_gene: TRBD1
CDR3nt: TGTGCCAGCAGTTACTACGGGACAGCAGCGCAGTACTTC
CDR3aa: CASSYYGTAAQYF

j_gene: TRBJ2-3
v_gene: TRBV7-9
abundance: -
d_gene: -
CDR3nt: TGTGCCAGCAGCGAGAGAGAAGAGGGAGATACGCAGTATTTT
CDR3aa: CASSEREEGDTQYF

j_gene: TRBJ1-2
v_gene: TRBV7-2
abundance: -
d_gene: -
CDR3nt: TGTGCCAGCAGCTTAGGTCTCCTTCAGTCCCGTAACTATGGCTACACCTTC
CDR3aa: CASSLGLLQSRNYGYTF

j_gene: TRBJ2-7
v_gene: TRBV11-2
abundance: -
d_gene: -
CDR3nt: TGTGCCAGCAGCTTCGAGCGGAGAGGGGACGAGCAGTACTTC
CDR3aa: CASSFERRGDEQYF

j_gene: TRBJ1-4
v_gene: TRBV13
abundance: -
d_gene: -
CDR3nt: TGTGCCAGCAGCAATACAGGGACAAGGGGTGAAAAACTGTTTTTT
CDR3aa: CASSNTGTRGEKLFF

j_gene: TRBJ2-6
v_gene: TRBV4-1
abundance: -
d_gene: -
CDR3nt: TGCGCCAGCAGCCCCAAGCTAAGGGGCCTCTCTGGGGCCAACGTCCTGACTTTC
CDR3aa: CASSPKLRGLSGANVLTF

j_gene: TRBJ2-1
v_gene: TRBV29-1
abundance: -
d_gene: TRBD1
CDR3nt: TGCAGCGCCCGTCAGGGGGTCTATGAGCAGTTCTTC
CDR3aa: CSARQGVYEQFF

j_gene: TRBJ2-4
v_gene: TRBV19
abundance: few
d_gene: TRBD1
CDR3nt: TGTGCCAGTAGTGTCGGACAGGGTAAAGGTCTGGCGGCCAAAAACATTCAGTACTTC
CDR3aa: CASSVGQGKGLAAKNIQYF

j_gene: TRBJ2-7
v_gene: TRBV5-1
abundance: -
d_gene: TRBD1
CDR3nt: TGCGCCAGCAGCTCCCGACAGGGTTACGAGCAGTACTTC
CDR3aa: CASSSRQGYEQYF

j_gene: TRBJ2-7
v_gene: TRBV29-1
abundance: -
d_gene: -
CDR3nt: TGCAGCGCCCCAGCCGGACTTTGGTACGAGCAGTACTTC
CDR3aa: CSAPAGLWYEQYF

j_gene: TRBJ2-3
v_gene: TRBV28
abundance: -
d_gene: TRBD1
CDR3nt: TGTGCCAGCAGCTACAGGGGGCGAGGCACAGATACGCAGTATTTT
CDR3aa: CASSYRGRGTDTQYF